This passage covers 22 T cell receptor beta chains from one sample sequenced in a study of identical twins. TCRdb reprocessed the 5' RACE reads via MiXCR and lists one record per CDR3 protein. The table has 1.5 million or so distinct CDR3 sequences, about 32% seen once; the top ten hold about 0.25%. The sample taken for sequencing was cord blood. These receptor sequences come from a newborn girl in good health.

The CDR3 region has the DNA TGTGCCAGCAGTCTGACCCTTATGACTAGCGGGGGGAGTGAGCAGTTCTTC. Its protein product is CASSLTLMTSGGSEQFF. J is TRBJ2-1 and V is TRBV12-3 or TRBV12-4; TRBD2 aligns across 13 bases. The CDR3 contains 17 residues. The V segment lost 5 bases and the J segment 9 bases; nucleotides outside the gene matches: 13.

The chain links TRBV3-1 to TRBJ2-1, with 13 nucleotides matching TRBD2. Near its end, the DNA agrees better with TRBJ2-7, so the J call may be wrong. This CDR3 is built from 19 residues. Germline assignment: CDR1 LGHDT and CDR2 YNNKEL (reference sequence). CDR3 coding DNA: TGTGCCAGCAGCCAAGTCAGGACTAGCGGGGGCGGATCCTACAATGAGCAGTACTTC. As protein: CASSQVRTSGGGSYNEQYF.

The chain carries TRBV13 and TRBJ1-3; D uncertain. V lost 4 bases and J lost 2, with 6 bases in between. Germline values: CDR1 PRHDT, CDR2 FYEKMQ (reference sequence). CDR3 length: 13 residues. CDR3 nucleotides: TGTGCCAGCAGCTCTCCGCCTGGAAACACCATATATTTT. Translation gives CASSSPPGNTIYF.

The gene calls are TRBV6-1 and TRBJ2-7, with D unresolved. The J call is in doubt because the DNA end fits TRBJ2-5 better. CDR1 and CDR2 from the germline V gene are MNHNS and SASEGT. The CDR3 is 13 residues long. CDR3: CASSEGWKETQYF. The CDR3 bases are TGTGCCAGCAGTGAAGGATGGAAGGAGACCCAGTACTTC.

Regarding this clonotype: The junction does not match germline at one end; this may be a read error. The chain has TRBV28 and TRBJ2-7, with 8 nucleotides matching TRBD1. Germline CDR1 is MDHEN and CDR2 is SYDVKM. CDR3 size: 15 residues. In nucleotides, the CDR3 is TGTGCCAACAGTTTATCACAGGGGGTTTCCTACGAGCAGTACTTC. Translation gives CANSLSQGVSYEQYF. The complete variable domain, with remaining parts taken from reference TRBV28 and TRBJ2-7, reads DVKVTQSSRYLVKRTGEKVFLECVQDMDHENMFWYRQDPGLGLRLIYFSYDVKMKEKGDIPEGYSVSREKKERFSLILESASTNQTSMYLCANSLSQGVSYEQYFGPGTRLTVT.

As to this clonotype: A clone one base away is much larger, so this may be a read error. The V and J genes are TRBV24-1 and TRBJ2-3, with 7 positions matching TRBD2. The CDR3 extends over 15 amino acids. Per germline, CDR1 KGHDR and CDR2 SFDVKD. V was pared by 3 bases and J by 1 base, with 3 bases of the junction left unmatched. This CDR3 reads CATSDVSGGTDTQYF. CDR3 DNA: TGTGCCACCAGTGATGTGAGCGGGGGCACAGATACGCAGTATTTT.

This clonotype was seen only a few times. The gene calls are TRBV2 and TRBJ1-2, with 9 bases lining up with TRBD1. Losses at the gene ends were 7 bases for V and 4 bases for J; bases not matched to a gene: 7. Germline CDR1 is SNHLY and CDR2 is FYNNEI. The CDR3 is 14 residues long. CDR3: CASTMGQGPYGYTF. The CDR3, as DNA: TGTGCCAGCACCATGGGACAGGGACCCTATGGCTACACCTTC. Full variable domain (rest looked up from reference TRBV2 and TRBJ1-2): EPEVTQTPSHQVTQMGQEVILRCVPISNHLYFYWYRQILGQKVEFLVSFYNNEISEKSEIFDDQFSVERPDGSNFTLKIRSTKLEDSAMYFCASTMGQGPYGYTFGSGTRLTVV.

The chain carries TRBV21-1 and TRBJ1-2; the table gives TRBD1 as D, unverified against the DNA. TRBV21-1 is labeled a pseudogene. This CDR3 is 21 amino acids long. This chain's CDR3 is CASSKALMFGGLRGANYGYTF. DNA of the CDR3: TGTGCCAGCAGCAAAGCGCTCATGTTTGGAGGCCTCAGGGGGGCTAACTATGGCTACACCTTC.

There are a few counts of this clonotype. The V call is TRBV20-1, the J call TRBJ1-2; 7 positions match TRBD1. V lost 5 bases and J lost 5; bases outside the gene matches: 8. The CDR3 covers 13 residues. Germline-derived CDR1 and CDR2 are DFQATT and SNEGSKA (reference sequence). In DNA, the CDR3 is TGCAGTGCTTCCGGGACAGTTCGGTATGGCTACACCTTC. Translating it yields CSASGTVRYGYTF.

This rearrangement joins TRBV24-1 to TRBJ2-7, with 8 bases that match TRBD1. With V trimmed by 3 bases and J by 3 bases, 6 bases remained unmatched. CDR3 size: 15 residues. Germline V gene sequence: CDR1 KGHDR, CDR2 SFDVKD. The CDR3 loop reads CATSDTRDRFYEQYF. The CDR3 DNA sequence: TGTGCCACCAGTGATACACGGGACAGGTTCTACGAGCAGTACTTC.

The genes are TRBV5-1 and TRBJ1-2, with TRBD1 identical over 8 bases. The CDR3 extends over 15 amino acids. Germline V CDR1 and CDR2: SGHRS, YFSETQ. With V trimmed by 4 bases and J by 10 bases, 15 bases remained unmatched. The CDR3 DNA follows: TGCGCCAGCAGCCCTGACCTGGACAGGGTCGGTGACTACACCTTC. Amino acid sequence: CASSPDLDRVGDYTF.

The chain is built from TRBV10-3 and TRBJ2-5; no firm D call. Germline V gives CDR1 ENHRY, CDR2 SYGVKD. The CDR3 runs to 14 residues. The germline V and J ends were trimmed by 9 bases and 2 bases, with 16 bases remaining between them. The CDR3, as DNA: TGTGCCATAGGACCGCTTGATCAACAAGAGACCCAGTACTTC. Its protein product is CAIGPLDQQETQYF.

This clonotype has a count of ten or more. The chain couples TRBV7-2 to TRBJ1-2; D gene ambiguous. The CDR3 covers 14 residues. In germline, CDR1 is SGHTA, CDR2 FQGNSA. V shed 1 base and J shed 3 bases, with 9 bases lying between them. For the CDR3, the DNA is TGTGCCAGCAGCTTAGAAACAGTGGACTATGGCTACACCTTC. Translated: CASSLETVDYGYTF.

A few counts support this clonotype. The rearrangement joins TRBV3-1 to TRBJ2-1, with D perhaps TRBD1 or TRBD2 (6 bases each). The length of the CDR3 is 16 residues. Trimming stripped 1 base from V and 6 bases from J, with 16 bases between. The germline CDR1 and CDR2 sequences are LGHDT and YNNKEL (reference sequence). CDR3 protein: CASSQVQGTFFNEQFF. The CDR3 region has the DNA TGTGCCAGCAGCCAAGTTCAGGGGACTTTTTTCAATGAGCAGTTCTTC.

V and J are TRBV5-1 and TRBJ2-7; D may match TRBD1 or TRBD2 (7 bases each). The DNA end is more similar to TRBJ2-5, so the J call may be wrong. The CDR3 totals 15 residues. Germline loops: CDR1 SGHRS, CDR2 YFSETQ. The CDR3 DNA reads as TGCGCCAGCAGCTTGGTCAGGGGGGGCAAAGGGACCCAGTACTTC. This codes for CASSLVRGGKGTQYF.

The chain links TRBV20-1 to TRBJ2-1; TRBD2 agrees at 10 bases. From germline, CDR1 is DFQATT and CDR2 SNEGSKA (reference sequence). The length of the CDR3 is 17 residues. Trimming cost V 0 bases and J 5 bases; bases outside gene matches: 10. CDR3 nucleotides: TGCAGTGCTAGAGAGGCCCCTAGCGGGAGCAGACACAATGAGCAGTTCTTC. It is translated as CSAREAPSGSRHNEQFF.

This clonotype showed up just a few times. This chain joins TRBV7-2 and TRBJ2-7; 10 bases fit TRBD2. Germline lookup yields CDR1 SGHTA and CDR2 FQGNSA. The CDR3 consists of 16 residues. V gave up 3 bases and J gave up 4 bases; unmatched junction bases: 9. CDR3 nucleotides: TGTGCCAGCAGCTTTATTCACCGGACTAGCGGATACGAGCAGTACTTC. This sequence encodes CASSFIHRTSGYEQYF.

In its sample, this clonotype was seen a few times. The rearrangement joins TRBV3-1 to TRBJ2-7; 7 nucleotides align to TRBD2. V shed 1 base, J shed 3 bases, and the junction held 6 bases outside the gene matches. In germline, CDR1 is LGHDT, CDR2 YNNKEL (reference sequence). There are 15 residues in the CDR3. CDR3 nucleotide sequence: TGTGCCAGCAGCCAAGCTCTAGCGGCCAACTACGAGCAGTACTTC. The encoded protein is CASSQALAANYEQYF.

The genes are TRBV7-2 and TRBJ2-7; D might be TRBD2 (6 bases). The CDR3 runs 15 residues. V lost 3 bases to trimming and J lost 0 bases, with 12 bases between them. Germline loops: CDR1 SGHTA, CDR2 FQGNSA. The CDR3 sequence: CASSFVSGISYEQYF. The CDR3 DNA reads as TGTGCCAGCAGCTTTGTTAGCGGAATCTCCTACGAGCAGTACTTC.

In nucleotides, the CDR3 is TGCAGTGCTAGTGAACTAGCCCTCACCCTAAGCACAGATACGCAGTATTTT. It specifies CSASELALTLSTDTQYF. This chain joins TRBV20-1 and TRBJ2-3; D possibly corresponds to TRBD2 (6 bases). V was trimmed by 3 bases and J by 0 bases, leaving 19 bases between them. The CDR3 spans 17 residues. In germline, CDR1 is DFQATT, CDR2 SNEGSKA (reference sequence).

This clonotype was found once. The gene calls are TRBV20-1 and TRBJ1-2; maybe TRBD1 (6 bases). Trimming removed 3 bases at V and 10 bases at J, with 15 bases between. CDR1 DFQATT and CDR2 SNEGSKA come from the germline V gene (reference sequence). The CDR3 is made up of 12 amino acids. The chain's CDR3 is CSASHRARDYTF. CDR3 bases: TGCAGTGCTAGTCACAGGGCTAGAGACTACACCTTC.

This chain uses TRBV28 with TRBJ2-1; no reliable D call. The CDR3 is 17 amino acids. Per the germline V gene, CDR1 is MDHEN and CDR2 is SYDVKM. Trimming removed 2 bases at V and 0 bases at J, with 14 bases between. DNA for the CDR3: TGTGCCAGCAGTTTAGGGTCCTTAGCCCACTCCTACAATGAGCAGTTCTTC. As protein: CASSLGSLAHSYNEQFF.